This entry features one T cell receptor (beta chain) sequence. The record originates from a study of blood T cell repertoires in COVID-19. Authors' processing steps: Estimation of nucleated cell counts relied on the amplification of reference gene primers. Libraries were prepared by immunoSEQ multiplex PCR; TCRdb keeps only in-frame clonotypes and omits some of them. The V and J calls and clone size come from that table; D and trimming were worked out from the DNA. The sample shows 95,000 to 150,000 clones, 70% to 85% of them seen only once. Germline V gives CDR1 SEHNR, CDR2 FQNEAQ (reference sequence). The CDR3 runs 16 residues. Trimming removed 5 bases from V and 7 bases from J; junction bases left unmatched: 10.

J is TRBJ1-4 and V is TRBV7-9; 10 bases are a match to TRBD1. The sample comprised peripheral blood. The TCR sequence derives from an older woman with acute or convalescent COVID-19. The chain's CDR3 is CASSHIPGQGSEKLFF. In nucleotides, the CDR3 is TGTGCCAGCAGCCACATCCCGGGACAGGGGAGTGAAAAACTGTTTTTT.